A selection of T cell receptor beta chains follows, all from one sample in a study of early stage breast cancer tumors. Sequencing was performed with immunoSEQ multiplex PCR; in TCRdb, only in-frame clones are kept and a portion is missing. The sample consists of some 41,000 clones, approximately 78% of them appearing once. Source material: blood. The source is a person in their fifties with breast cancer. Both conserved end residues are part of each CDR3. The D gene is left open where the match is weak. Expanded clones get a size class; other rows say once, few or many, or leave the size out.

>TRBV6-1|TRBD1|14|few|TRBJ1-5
CASSTTGGNQPQHF
TGTGCCAGCAGTACCACAGGGGGCAATCAGCCCCAGCATTTT
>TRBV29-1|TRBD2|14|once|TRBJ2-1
CSTRTSGRYNEQFF
TGCAGCACCCGGACTAGCGGGCGCTACAATGAGCAGTTCTTC
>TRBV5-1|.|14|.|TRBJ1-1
CASSFGLTNTEAFF
TGCGCCAGCAGCTTCGGACTGACGAACACTGAAGCTTTCTTT
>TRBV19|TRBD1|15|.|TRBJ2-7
CASSTQTGAVYEQYF
TGTGCCAGTAGTACCCAAACAGGGGCCGTCTACGAGCAGTACTTC
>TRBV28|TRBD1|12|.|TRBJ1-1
CAIGTGTPGAFF
TGTGCGATCGGGACAGGGACCCCGGGGGCTTTCTTT
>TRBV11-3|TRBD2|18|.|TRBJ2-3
CASSLGLAGGFSTDTQYF
TGTGCCAGCAGCTTAGGCCTAGCGGGAGGTTTTAGCACAGATACGCAGTATTTT
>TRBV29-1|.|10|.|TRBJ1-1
CSVKRTEAFF
TGCAGCGTTAAGCGGACTGAAGCTTTCTTT
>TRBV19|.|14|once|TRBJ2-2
CASSIVQNTGELFF
TGTGCCAGTAGTATAGTCCAGAACACCGGGGAGCTGTTTTTT
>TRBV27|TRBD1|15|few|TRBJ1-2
CASSSRTGDVYGYTF
TGTGCCAGCAGTTCCCGGACAGGTGATGTCTATGGCTACACCTTC
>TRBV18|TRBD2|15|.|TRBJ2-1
CASSPGTSGSNEQFF
TGTGCCAGCTCACCCGGGACTAGCGGGAGCAATGAGCAGTTCTTC
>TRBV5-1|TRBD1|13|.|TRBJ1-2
CASSTDRGYGYTF
TGCGCCAGCAGCACCGACAGGGGCTATGGCTACACCTTC
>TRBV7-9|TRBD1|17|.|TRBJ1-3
CASSLGGAQGAGNTIYF
TGTGCCAGCAGCTTAGGTGGAGCGCAGGGGGCTGGAAACACCATATATTTT
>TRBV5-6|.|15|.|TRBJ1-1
CASSPQTRGFTEAFF
TGTGCCAGCAGCCCCCAAACGAGGGGGTTCACTGAAGCTTTCTTT
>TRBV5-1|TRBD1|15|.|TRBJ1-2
CASSPIDRGSYGYTF
TGCGCCAGCAGCCCAATCGACAGGGGGTCCTATGGCTACACCTTC
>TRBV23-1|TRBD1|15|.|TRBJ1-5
CASSQTGQGNQPQHF
TGCGCCAGCAGTCAGACGGGACAGGGCAATCAGCCCCAGCATTTT
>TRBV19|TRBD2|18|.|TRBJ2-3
CASSEEGTSGMAADTQYF
TGTGCCAGTAGCGAAGAGGGGACTAGCGGGATGGCAGCAGATACGCAGTATTTT
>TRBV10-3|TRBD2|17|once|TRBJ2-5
CAISEGMGTSQMETQYF
TGTGCCATCAGTGAAGGGATGGGGACTAGTCAGATGGAGACCCAGTACTTC
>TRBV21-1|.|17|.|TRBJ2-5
CASSKPLAGEIVETQYF
TGTGCCAGCAGCAAACCCCTAGCGGGAGAAATAGTGGAGACCCAGTACTTC